A single sample gave rise to the 21 T cell receptor beta chains below, sequenced in a study of T cell repertoires in cytomegalovirus infection (dated by TCRdb to about 2019). The antigens of these receptors remain unknown. Reading the label with the study, this specimen's treatment or condition is: in vitro stimulation with specific CMV peptide epitopes to enrich CMV-specific T cells. Data came from an Illumina HiSeq 1500. Using fastp trimming at Q25 and MiXCR clonotype assembly, TCRdb reanalyzed the public sequencing data and kept in-frame beta chains. Every distinct CDR3 protein forms one entry, paired with its most common genes and DNA. Across this sample there are some 900,000 distinct CDR3 sequences, with approximately 32% seen only once. The ten largest clones add up to 9.5% to 15% of the sample. This material consisted of cultured CD8+ T cells from PBMCs, taken from culture after CMV antigen stimulation. Every receptor here comes from a human donor in good health (CMV status not recorded). Some clones in this sample may be carry-over from other donors' samples.

This clonotype was seen only a few times. V gene TRBV19 combines with J gene TRBJ1-1; unclear D gene. Germline assignment: CDR1 LNHDA and CDR2 SQIVND (reference sequence). Trimming took off 10 bases at V and 4 bases at J, with 10 bases between the two ends. This CDR3 contains 11 residues. As DNA, the CDR3 is TGTGCCACATGGCGGGGCACTGAAGCTTTCTTT. Translated: CATWRGTEAFF.

This clonotype has a count of ten or more. CDR3 in DNA: TGTGCCAGCAGCATCCCACTCAGCTTGGCGGTAGAAGAGACCCAGTACTTC. It yields the protein CASSIPLSLAVEETQYF. The V and J genes are TRBV7-6 and TRBJ2-5; D not resolved. The CDR3 has 17 residues. V gave up 5 bases and J gave up 3 bases, with 22 bases separating them. In germline, CDR1 is SGHVS, CDR2 FNYEAQ.

This clonotype was observed a few times. V is TRBV28 and J is TRBJ1-5, with D tentatively TRBD1 (5 bases). The CDR3 runs 14 residues. Trimming shortened V by 5 bases and J by 5 bases, and 13 bases separated the two germline ends. Germline loops: CDR1 MDHEN, CDR2 SYDVKM. The CDR3 DNA sequence: TGTGCCAGCAGTACCCAAGGGGTATATCAGCCCCAGCATTTT. Protein sequence: CASSTQGVYQPQHF.

This chain uses TRBV7-3 with TRBJ2-2; D remains ambiguous. Deletions cut 0 bases from V and 0 bases from J, with 11 bases between. The CDR3 contains 17 residues. Per the germline V gene, CDR1 is SGHTA and CDR2 is FQGTGA. CDR3 DNA sequence: TGTGCCAGCAGCTTAACCCTCCTAAACGCGAACACCGGGGAGCTGTTTTTT. Amino acids: CASSLTLLNANTGELFF.

A word on this clonotype: The junction departs from germline at one end; a sequencing error may be responsible. The rearrangement joins TRBV7-2 to TRBJ1-1, with TRBD1 as a possible D gene (5 bases). Per germline, CDR1 SGHTA and CDR2 FQGNSA. This CDR3 contains 14 residues. The DNA for the CDR3 is TGTGCCAGCAGCGTAGCGGGACTCAACACTGAAGCTTTCTTT. Protein sequence: CASSVAGLNTEAFF.

The chain employs TRBV14 and TRBJ1-2; D not resolved. V lost 1 base to trimming and J lost 3 bases, with 9 bases between them. Germline CDR1 and CDR2: SGHDN and FVKESK. This CDR3 region has 14 residues. In DNA, the CDR3 is TGTGCCAGCAGCCAAGTCCCGGATTACTATGGCTACACCTTC. This codes for CASSQVPDYYGYTF.

Concerning this clonotype: Given a much more abundant clone one base away, this may be a read error. The chain uses TRBV7-2 and TRBJ2-1; D is undetermined. Germline V lookup: CDR1 SGHTA, CDR2 FQGNSA. The CDR3 totals 10 residues. V shed 5 bases and J shed 10 bases, with 6 bases lying between them. CDR3 nucleotide sequence: TGTGCCAGCAGCCCCGTCGAGCAGTTCTTC. This encodes CASSPVEQFF.

This clonotype came up a few times. The chain combines TRBV7-2 with TRBJ2-1; 14 bases fit TRBD2. Per the germline V gene, CDR1 is SGHTA and CDR2 is FQGNSA. V lost 5 bases and J lost 7; bases outside the gene matches: 4. The CDR3 is 15 residues long. The CDR3, as DNA: TGTGCCAGCAGCGGGGGACTAGCGGGGGTGAATGAGCAGTTCTTC. Encoded protein: CASSGGLAGVNEQFF.

In its sample, this clonotype was seen a few times. The rearrangement links TRBV6-2 or TRBV6-3 to TRBJ1-1; perhaps TRBD1 as D (5 bases). Per germline, CDR1 MNHEY and CDR2 SVGEGT. The CDR3 is 17 amino acids. Trimming took off 2 bases at V and 5 bases at J, with 21 bases between the two ends. CDR3 residues: CASSYGSERVGGTEAFF. The CDR3 coding sequence is TGTGCCAGCAGTTACGGCTCAGAGAGGGTGGGGGGGACTGAAGCTTTCTTT.

J is TRBJ2-7 and V is TRBV6-6; 11 positions agree with TRBD1. Germline V lookup: CDR1 MNHNY, CDR2 SVGAGI (reference sequence). V was pared by 0 bases and J by 7 bases, with 8 bases of the junction left unmatched. CDR3 size: 16 residues. The CDR3 spells CASSYSTRDRGGEQYV. CDR3 nucleotides: TGTGCCAGCAGTTACTCGACCCGGGACAGGGGGGGGGAGCAGTACGTC.

In its sample, this clonotype was seen many times. The chain couples TRBV19 to TRBJ1-2, with TRBD1 as a possible D gene (5 bases). The CDR3 is 17 amino acids. Germline V gene sequence: CDR1 LNHDA, CDR2 SQIVND (reference sequence). V was pared by 4 bases and J by 4 bases, with 22 bases between. CDR3 amino acids: CASSTIVTGEEGYGYTF. CDR3 nucleotides: TGTGCCAGTAGTACCATAGTTACGGGGGAGGAAGGCTATGGCTACACCTTC.

In DNA form, the CDR3 reads TGTGCCAGCAGTGAAGGGGGAAGACAGGGGAACACTGAAGCTTTCTTT. This gives the protein CASSEGGRQGNTEAFF. The chain links TRBV2 to TRBJ1-1; 7 bases align to TRBD1. Looked up from germline, CDR1 is SNHLY and CDR2 is FYNNEI. The V segment lost 1 base and the J segment 1 base; nucleotides outside the gene matches: 6. The CDR3 runs to 16 residues.

The CDR3 spells CASSLVAGLDNEQFF. DNA of the CDR3: TGTGCCAGCAGCTTAGTGGCAGGGTTAGACAATGAGCAGTTCTTC. The genes are TRBV7-3 and TRBJ2-1, with D possibly being TRBD1 (5 bases). Germline assignment: CDR1 SGHTA and CDR2 FQGTGA. The V end lost 2 bases, the J end lost 5 bases, and 13 bases lay between the germline ends. The CDR3 sequence is 15 residues long. Full variable domain (missing parts from reference TRBV7-3 and TRBJ2-1): GAGVSQTPSNKVTEKGKYVELRCDPISGHTALYWYRQSLGQGPEFLIYFQGTGAADDSGLPNDRFFAVRPEGSVSTLKIQRTERGDSAVYLCASSLVAGLDNEQFFGPGTRLTVL.

This clonotype was observed a few times. This chain uses TRBV9 with TRBJ1-1, with TRBD1 matching 7 bases. The length of the CDR3 is 13 residues. In germline, CDR1 is SGDLS, CDR2 YYNGEE. Trimming at V came to 8 bases and at J to 4 bases, leaving 8 bases not matched to a gene. The CDR3 sequence: CASNPSGGTEAFF. CDR3 DNA: TGTGCCAGTAACCCGTCAGGGGGCACTGAAGCTTTCTTT.

As concerns this clonotype: A clone one base away is much larger, so this may be a read error. The chain has TRBV7-2 and TRBJ2-1, with a possible D match to TRBD1 (6 bases). CDR1 and CDR2 from the germline V gene are SGHTA and FQGNSA. This CDR3 spans 16 amino acids. The CDR3 is CVSSSIRQGRRNEQFF. The CDR3, as DNA: TGTGTCAGCAGCTCCATTCGCCAGGGGCGGAGAAATGAGCAGTTCTTC.

This clonotype was seen a few times. The chain joins TRBV27 to TRBJ1-5, with 7 bases matching TRBD1. Germline values: CDR1 MNHEY, CDR2 SMNVEV (reference sequence). CDR3 length: 14 amino acids. The V gene end was trimmed by 8 bases and the J gene end by 3 bases; junction bases not matched to a gene: 7. The CDR3 coding sequence is TGTGCCAGCTCCCGACAGGGTCACAATCAGCCCCAGCATTTT. It encodes CASSRQGHNQPQHF.

This clonotype was counted between two and nine times. The rearrangement links TRBV5-6 to TRBJ1-2; D remains ambiguous. Germline V gives CDR1 SGHDT, CDR2 YYEEEE. Trimming removed 4 bases at V and 6 bases at J, with 13 bases between. CDR3 length: 13 amino acids. The CDR3 spells CASSQPGEDGYTF. The CDR3, as DNA: TGTGCCAGCAGCCAGCCTGGGGAGGATGGCTACACCTTC.

J is TRBJ2-7 and V is TRBV6-5; D is unclear. This CDR3 has 13 amino acids. Trimming took 7 bases from V and 0 from J, leaving 10 bases between them. Germline lookup yields CDR1 MNHEY and CDR2 SVGAGI. CDR3 DNA: TGTGCCAGCAAAGACGAAAGCTCCTACGAGCAGTACTTC. Translating gives CASKDESSYEQYF.

There are many counts of this clonotype. V is TRBV6-1 and J is TRBJ1-5; D unresolved. CDR1 and CDR2 from the germline V gene are MNHNS and SASEGT. V lost 2 bases and J lost 2, with 4 bases in between. The CDR3 totals 13 residues. This CDR3 reads CASSEFGNQPQHF. The CDR3 bases are TGTGCCAGCAGTGAATTCGGCAATCAGCCCCAGCATTTT.

Concerning this clonotype itself: A read error may be the cause here, since a much bigger clone is one base away. The chain uses TRBV7-6 and TRBJ2-2, with TRBD1 as a possible D gene (7 bases). CDR1 is SGHVS, CDR2 FNYEAQ, per germline. The CDR3 has 15 amino acids. V was trimmed by 7 bases and J by 6 bases, leaving 18 bases between them. The CDR3 spells CASNLSGGSSGELFF. CDR3 DNA: TGTGCCAGCAACTTGTCAGGGGGGAGCTCCGGGGAGCTGTTTTTT.

The chain links TRBV11-3 to TRBJ2-7; D is uncertain. The V end was cut by 5 bases, the J end by 4 bases, with 15 bases between. Germline lookup yields CDR1 SGHNT and CDR2 YENEEA. The CDR3 totals 14 residues. Written as DNA, the CDR3 is TGTGCCAGCAGCCCTTTCGGCCCTTGGTACGAGCAGTACGTC. Encoded protein: CASSPFGPWYEQYV.